The 10 T cell receptor beta chains below come from one sample, sequenced in a study of beta chain features in type 1 diabetes. Study results and limitations: In all four CD4+ subsets, TCRB CDR3 length was significantly, moderately reduced in type 1 diabetes.

These TCRs' antigens remain unknown. The entirety of the isolated RNA underwent reverse transcription, so expressed TCRB transcripts were sequenced. TCRdb's table, derived via immunoSEQ multiplex PCR, lists solely in-frame clones and lacks some. The data contain about 700,000 clones, roughly 12% of them singletons. Sequenced input: naive CD4+ T cells from blood. These receptors were collected from a man aged 18-30 years with type 1 diabetes.

The genes are TRBV6-5 and TRBJ1-2, with D possibly being TRBD1 (5 bases). This CDR3 is built from 12 residues. With 7 bases removed from V and 3 bases from J, the gap between germline ends came to 9 bases. Germline CDR1 MNHEY, CDR2 SVGAGI. CDR3 bases: TGTGCCAGCAAGGCAGGGTACTATGGCTACACCTTC. This codes for CASKAGYYGYTF.

The V gene is TRBV20-1, the J gene TRBJ1-6; the D is unclear. The CDR3 contains 11 residues. V lost 5 bases and J 14 bases, leaving 13 bases between the germline ends. Germline CDR1 DFQATT, CDR2 SNEGSKA (reference sequence). CDR3 in DNA: TGCAGTGCTCCCGAGGTACCCACCCTCCACTTT. Translating gives CSAPEVPTLHF.

This clone occurred a few times. The genes are TRBV6-5 and TRBJ2-3; 9 bases are a match to TRBD1. This CDR3 is built from 16 residues. Germline-derived CDR1 and CDR2 are MNHEY and SVGAGI. V dropped 0 bases and J dropped 3; count of bases not matched to a gene: 4. CDR3 bases: TGTGCCAGCAGTTACTCCGGGACAGGGAATACAGATACGCAGTATTTT. Amino acid sequence: CASSYSGTGNTDTQYF.

This clone has more than one count but fewer than ten. Additional DNA sequences in this sample encode the identical CDR3. The chain links TRBV5-4 to TRBJ1-2; TRBD1 agrees at 7 bases. J was trimmed by 3 bases and V by 3 bases; bases with no gene match: 2. In germline, CDR1 is SGHNT, CDR2 YYREEE (reference sequence). The CDR3 sequence is 13 residues long. The CDR3 region is CASSSQGDYGYTF. The CDR3 nucleotides read TGTGCCAGCAGCTCCCAGGGGGACTATGGCTACACCTTC.

Remarks on this clone: The sample contains more than one DNA sequence encoding this CDR3. The rearrangement links TRBV30 to TRBJ2-7, with D possibly TRBD2 on 5 matching bases. V lost 0 bases and J lost 0, with 6 bases in between. CDR3 size: 13 residues. Germline V gives CDR1 GTSNPN, CDR2 SVGIG (reference sequence). CDR3 loop: CAWSVRGSYEQYF. CDR3 nucleotide sequence: TGTGCCTGGAGTGTACGGGGCTCCTACGAGCAGTACTTC.

This clone was counted between two and nine times. V usage is TRBV7-9 and J usage is TRBJ1-5, with 8 bases identical to TRBD1. The germline V gene encodes CDR1 SEHNR and CDR2 FQNEAQ (reference sequence). The ends lost 1 base at V and 6 bases at J; junction bases unmatched: 5. The CDR3 has 15 amino acids. The CDR3 sequence: CASSLGQGARQPQHF. DNA of the CDR3: TGTGCCAGCAGCTTAGGGCAGGGGGCTCGTCAGCCCCAGCATTTT.

The V and J genes are TRBV9 and TRBJ1-1; perhaps TRBD1 as D (5 bases). V was clipped by 0 bases and J by 1 base, with 10 bases between them. The CDR3 spans 15 residues. Germline CDR1 SGDLS, CDR2 YYNGEE. The CDR3 spells CASSVGGEANTEAFF. The CDR3 coding sequence is TGTGCCAGCAGCGTAGGGGGCGAGGCGAACACTGAAGCTTTCTTT.

This clone turned up a few times. This chain connects TRBV7-3 to TRBJ2-3; 7 bases fit TRBD2. V gave up 5 bases and J gave up 2 bases; unmatched junction bases: 7. This CDR3 is built from 15 residues. Germline CDR1 reads SGHTA; CDR2 reads FQGTGA. The CDR3 DNA sequence: TGTGCCAGCAGCCTTCCTAGCGGTCCCACAGATACGCAGTATTTT. Amino acid sequence: CASSLPSGPTDTQYF.

The chain combines TRBV4-1 with TRBJ2-7; D remains ambiguous. Germline loops: CDR1 MGHRA, CDR2 YSYEKL. The germline V and J ends were trimmed by 0 bases and 4 bases, with 10 bases remaining between them. CDR3 size: 14 residues. This CDR3 reads CASSQDATRYEQYF. Written as DNA, the CDR3 is TGCGCCAGCAGCCAAGACGCCACAAGATACGAGCAGTACTTC.

This clone showed up just a few times. This chain joins TRBV7-6 and TRBJ1-2, with a tentative D call TRBD1 (5 bases). Trimming took off 1 base at V and 3 bases at J, with 9 bases between the two ends. CDR3 size: 14 residues. Germline assignment: CDR1 SGHVS and CDR2 FNYEAQ. CDR3 DNA sequence: TGTGCCAGCAGCTTAGGGGGACTCGACTATGGCTACACCTTC. Translated, it gives CASSLGGLDYGYTF.